These T cell receptor beta chains were read from a single sample in a study of blood T cell repertoires in COVID-19. Data came from immunoSEQ multiplex PCR; TCRdb stores just in-frame clones and leaves some out. The sample records some 30,000 clones, about nine tenths being singletons. Sequenced input: peripheral blood. These receptor sequences come from a man between 65 and 85 years old with active or convalescent COVID-19. CDR3s include the opening cysteine and the closing phenylalanine or tryptophan. The D gene is left open where the match is weak. The listing skips clone size in some rows; elsewhere it reads once, few, many or a size class.

>TRBV9|.|.|TRBJ2-1
CASSVRQASYNEQFF
TGTGCCAGCAGCGTCCGACAGGCGTCCTACAATGAGCAGTTCTTC
>TRBV12-3/TRBV12-4|.|TRBD1|TRBJ1-2
CASSWTGVDGYTF
TGTGCCAGCAGCTGGACAGGTGTGGATGGCTACACCTTC
>TRBV4-1|.|TRBD1|TRBJ1-2
CASSRTQGERLFGYTF
TGCGCCAGCAGCCGGACGCAGGGGGAAAGGCTCTTTGGCTACACCTTC
>TRBV29-1|.|.|TRBJ1-4
CSVAASSYNEKLFF
TGCAGCGTTGCCGCTAGTAGTTATAATGAAAAACTGTTTTTT
>TRBV28|.|.|TRBJ1-3
CASSSDFLSGNTIYF
TGTGCCAGCTCGTCCGACTTCCTCTCTGGAAACACCATATATTTT
>TRBV11-2|.|TRBD2|TRBJ2-1
CASSQLAGGQNEQFF
TGTGCCAGCAGCCAACTAGCGGGAGGGCAGAATGAGCAGTTCTTC
>TRBV11-2|.|TRBD1|TRBJ2-2
CASSFGDRITTGELFF
TGTGCCAGCAGCTTCGGGGACAGGATAACCACCGGGGAGCTGTTTTTT
>TRBV5-1|.|.|TRBJ2-5
CASSNTVGSQETQYF
TGCGCCAGCAGCAATACGGTAGGGAGCCAAGAGACCCAGTACTTC
>TRBV6-2/TRBV6-3|.|TRBD1|TRBJ1-5
CASSRDRGAQPQHF
TGTGCCAGCAGCCGCGACAGGGGCGCTCAGCCCCAGCATTTT
>TRBV27|.|TRBD1|TRBJ1-5
CASSRFTGGGRNQPQHF
TGTGCCAGCAGTAGGTTTACAGGGGGCGGGAGAAATCAGCCCCAGCATTTT
>TRBV7-9|few|TRBD1|TRBJ1-2
CASSLEDRDPYGYTF
TGTGCCAGCAGCTTAGAAGACAGGGACCCTTATGGCTACACCTTC
>TRBV6-5|.|TRBD2|TRBJ2-3
CASRAGGALDTQYF
TGTGCCAGCAGGGCGGGGGGGGCCCTAGATACGCAGTATTTT
>TRBV2|.|.|TRBJ2-5
CASSEGSGETQYF
TGTGCCAGCAGTGAAGGTTCGGGGGAGACCCAGTACTTC
>TRBV9|.|.|TRBJ2-3
CASSPTHRVRSTDTQYF
TGTGCCAGCAGCCCAACCCACCGGGTCCGGAGCACAGATACGCAGTATTTT
>TRBV9|.|TRBD2|TRBJ2-3
CASSVAGTSGKDTQYF
TGTGCCAGCAGCGTAGCCGGGACTAGCGGTAAAGATACGCAGTATTTT
>TRBV2|.|.|TRBJ1-5
CASSNPNQPQHF
TGTGCCAGCAGTAATCCGAATCAGCCCCAGCATTTT
>TRBV7-9|.|TRBD1|TRBJ1-1
CASSLDRGSAEAFF
TGTGCCAGCAGCTTAGACAGGGGTAGCGCTGAAGCTTTCTTT
>TRBV3-1/TRBV3-2|.|TRBD1|TRBJ2-3
CASSRGSGTGGATDTQYF
TGTGCCAGCAGCCGAGGATCAGGGACAGGGGGCGCAACAGATACGCAGTATTTT
>TRBV30|.|.|TRBJ1-1
CAWSPLAGTEAFF
TGTGCCTGGAGTCCCTTAGCGGGCACTGAAGCTTTCTTT
>TRBV2|.|.|TRBJ2-5
CASSEAFGPQNF
TGTGCCAGCAGTGAAGCTTTTGGCCCGCAGAACTTC
>TRBV19|once|TRBD1|TRBJ1-2
CASSSPTGGPNYGYTF
TGTGCCAGTAGTAGTCCAACAGGGGGCCCCAACTATGGCTACACCTTC
>TRBV9|.|.|TRBJ2-7
CASSAGGTWSSEQYF
TGTGCCAGCAGCGCCGGCGGGACGTGGTCCTCCGAGCAGTACTTC
>TRBV27|.|.|TRBJ1-4
CASRGEIATNEKLFF
TGTGCCAGCAGGGGAGAAATTGCAACTAATGAAAAACTGTTTTTT
>TRBV9|.|.|TRBJ2-7
CASRGGGVGEQYF
TGTGCCAGCCGCGGAGGGGGGGTAGGCGAGCAGTACTTC
>TRBV10-3|once|TRBD2|TRBJ2-3
CAISDIGTIEDTQYF
TGTGCCATCAGTGATATCGGGACTATAGAAGATACGCAGTATTTT
>TRBV30|few|.|TRBJ2-7
CAWSEQAYEQYF
TGTGCCTGGAGTGAACAGGCCTACGAGCAGTACTTC
>TRBV18|once|.|TRBJ1-2
CASSPSPQGGGVYGYTF
TGTGCCAGCTCACCATCCCCGCAAGGGGGTGGGGTCTATGGCTACACCTTC
>TRBV28|.|TRBD2|TRBJ2-2
CASSAIGAGGFTGELFF
TGTGCCAGCAGTGCCATTGGAGCGGGAGGGTTCACCGGGGAGCTGTTTTTT
>TRBV12-5|.|.|TRBJ2-3
CASGLFPGDTQYF
TGTGCTAGTGGTTTGTTTCCAGGAGATACGCAGTATTTT
>TRBV7-9|.|.|TRBJ1-1
CASSSKGDTEAFF
TGTGCCAGCAGCTCCAAAGGGGACACTGAAGCTTTCTTT
>TRBV19|.|.|TRBJ2-6
CASSMAVAGANVLTF
TGTGCCAGTAGTATGGCAGTGGCTGGGGCCAACGTCCTGACTTTC
>TRBV6-2/TRBV6-3|once|TRBD1|TRBJ2-1
CASSLDRGFVDEQFF
TGTGCCAGCAGTCTGGACAGGGGTTTTGTGGATGAGCAGTTCTTC
>TRBV6-1|.|TRBD2|TRBJ2-3
CASSEGMTSENTDTQYF
TGTGCCAGCAGTGAAGGCATGACTAGCGAAAACACAGATACGCAGTATTTT
>TRBV21-1|.|.|TRBJ1-1
CASSGGGQAFF
TGTGCCAGCAGCGGGGGGGGACAAGCTTTCTTT
>TRBV11-2|.|.|TRBJ2-7
CASSFSEGLYEQYF
TGTGCCAGCAGCTTCTCGGAGGGCCTCTACGAGCAGTACTTC
>TRBV12-3/TRBV12-4|.|TRBD2|TRBJ2-1
CASSLWDYQFF
TGTGCCAGCAGTTTATGGGACTATCAGTTCTTC